Following are 24 T cell receptor beta chains from one sample sequenced in a study of blood T cell repertoires in COVID-19. The assay was immunoSEQ multiplex PCR, and TCRdb's table has in-frame clones only and misses some. The sample includes some 70,000 clones, about 86% of them seen just once. What was sequenced was peripheral blood. These receptors were taken from a woman aged 60-70 years with acute or convalescent COVID-19.

The chain joins TRBV29-1 to TRBJ1-5; D gene uncertain. The length of the CDR3 is 13 residues. The germline V gene has CDR1 SQVTM and CDR2 ANQGSEA. V lost 4 bases and J 3 bases, leaving 10 bases between the germline ends. The CDR3 DNA reads TGCAGCGTTGGGTTCGGGGTCAATCAGCCCCAGCATTTT. Its translation: CSVGFGVNQPQHF.

The chain links TRBV27 to TRBJ1-6, with 7 bases lining up with TRBD1. The V and J ends lost 1 base and 5 bases, in that order; junction bases with no gene match: 23. CDR1 MNHEY and CDR2 SMNVEV come from the germline V gene (reference sequence). The CDR3 contains 22 residues. The CDR3 spells CASSLYRGGNVDHSRNNSPLHF. CDR3 nucleotides: TGTGCCAGCAGTTTATATAGAGGGGGCAACGTCGACCACAGCAGGAATAATTCACCCCTCCACTTT.

This clone was seen once. V and J are TRBV4-1 and TRBJ2-1, with 9 nucleotides matching TRBD2. There are 16 residues in the CDR3. The junction had 8 bases not matched to a gene; V was cut back by 4 bases and J by 4 bases. CDR1 is MGHRA, CDR2 YSYEKL, per germline. For the CDR3, the DNA is TGCGCCAGCAGCCGCATCTGGGCGGGGGGGTACAATGAGCAGTTCTTC. This sequence encodes CASSRIWAGGYNEQFF.

This clone was seen just once. The chain recombines TRBV6-5 with TRBJ2-7, with 7 bases identical to TRBD1. CDR3 length: 14 residues. Looked up from germline, CDR1 is MNHEY and CDR2 is SVGAGI. V was pared by 6 bases and J by 5 bases, with 10 bases of the junction left unmatched. The CDR3 loop is CASSRDRNIDEQYF. The CDR3 DNA reads as TGTGCCAGCAGCCGGGACAGAAATATCGACGAGCAGTACTTC.

The chain couples TRBV7-2 to TRBJ1-2; D is possibly TRBD1 (6 bases). Trimming pared 5 bases from V and 7 bases from J, leaving 17 bases between. Germline V gene sequence: CDR1 SGHTA, CDR2 FQGNSA. This CDR3 is built from 14 residues. CDR3 coding DNA: TGTGCCAGCAGCCAACAGGGAGAAGGGCGTGGCTACACCTTC. This sequence encodes CASSQQGEGRGYTF.

This clone was counted many times. The V gene is TRBV3-1 (or the pseudogene TRBV3-2), the J gene TRBJ2-1, with 12 bases lining up with TRBD2. The CDR3 runs 20 residues. Trimming cost V 0 bases and J 5 bases; bases outside gene matches: 14. Germline V gene lookup returns CDR1 LGHDT and CDR2 YNNKEL (reference sequence). CDR3 amino acids: CASSQDRASGRARGDNEQFF. CDR3 nucleotides: TGTGCCAGCAGCCAAGATCGAGCTAGCGGGAGGGCTAGGGGGGACAATGAGCAGTTCTTC.

The genes are TRBV28 and TRBJ1-2; 9 positions match TRBD1. Trimming at V came to 10 bases and at J to 4 bases, leaving 7 bases not matched to a gene. This CDR3 is built from 13 residues. Germline V gene sequence: CDR1 MDHEN, CDR2 SYDVKM. The CDR3 region is CATTGGVSYGYTF. CDR3 sequence (DNA): TGTGCCACCACAGGGGGCGTTTCCTATGGCTACACCTTC.

The chain uses TRBV6-5 and TRBJ2-3, with 11 nucleotides matching TRBD1. The germline gives CDR1 MNHEY, CDR2 SVGAGI. Germline trimming cut 6 bases from V and 4 bases from J; bases unmatched to any gene: 6. The CDR3 spans 15 residues. The CDR3 loop reads CASRPGTGGSDTQYF. In nucleotides, the CDR3 is TGTGCCAGCAGACCCGGGACAGGGGGGTCAGATACGCAGTATTTT.

The chain has TRBV19 and TRBJ1-1, with TRBD1 identical over 7 bases. CDR1 and CDR2 from the germline V gene are LNHDA and SQIVND (reference sequence). V shed 5 bases, J shed 1 base, and the junction held 4 bases outside the gene matches. This CDR3 contains 14 residues. The CDR3 loop is CASSAGQQNTEAFF. The DNA of the CDR3 is TGTGCCAGTAGTGCGGGACAGCAGAACACTGAAGCTTTCTTT.

The genes are TRBV12-3 or TRBV12-4 and TRBJ1-6; no definite D call. V dropped 6 bases and J dropped 9 bases, with 12 bases sitting between them. The CDR3 runs 13 residues. In nucleotides, the CDR3 is TGTGCCAGCAGCGGGAGTTACGGTTCACCCCTCCACTTT. It encodes CASSGSYGSPLHF.

V is TRBV5-1 and J is TRBJ1-1; D might be TRBD1 (6 bases). CDR1 and CDR2 (germline): SGHRS, YFSETQ. This CDR3 comprises 13 residues. The ends were cut back, 4 bases at V and 6 bases at J, with 13 bases in the middle. The DNA for the CDR3 is TGCGCCAGCAGCAGACAACAGGGCTCTGAAGCTTTCTTT. Encoded protein: CASSRQQGSEAFF.

This rearrangement joins TRBV4-1 to TRBJ2-5, with D tentatively TRBD1 (6 bases). Germline V gives CDR1 MGHRA, CDR2 YSYEKL. Between the trimmed V and J ends, which lost 2 bases and 5 bases, there was a span of 15 bases. This CDR3 comprises 15 residues. The CDR3 nucleotides read TGCGCCAGCAGCCAATCCCTCAGGGGCGAGGAGACCCAGTACTTC. It is translated as CASSQSLRGEETQYF.

The rearrangement uses TRBV3-1 (or the pseudogene TRBV3-2) and TRBJ2-1, with 9 positions matching TRBD2. Looked up from germline, CDR1 is LGHDT and CDR2 is YNNKEL (reference sequence). Trimming took 1 base from V and 2 from J; bases not matched to a gene: 3. The length of the CDR3 is 16 residues. The CDR3 DNA follows: TGTGCCAGCAGCCAAGGTTTAGCGGGGGCCTACAATGAGCAGTTCTTC. Translated, it gives CASSQGLAGAYNEQFF.

The J gene is TRBJ1-3, the V gene TRBV7-8, with D unclear. CDR3 size: 16 residues. The V gene lost 2 bases and the J gene lost 0 bases, with 11 bases spanning the gap. The germline CDR1 and CDR2 sequences are SGHVS and FQNEAQ. In DNA, the CDR3 is TGTGCCAGCAGCTTATATGCGATTAGCTCTGGAAACACCATATATTTT. Its protein product is CASSLYAISSGNTIYF.

This clone has just a few counts. J is TRBJ1-6 and V is TRBV7-2, with 7 bases fitting TRBD1. Germline V gene sequence: CDR1 SGHTA, CDR2 FQGNSA. Germline trimming cut 5 bases from V and 10 bases from J; bases unmatched to any gene: 11. There are 15 residues in the CDR3. The CDR3 region is CASSLRPRGQSPLHF. The CDR3 nucleotides are TGTGCCAGCAGCCTGAGACCCAGGGGACAGTCACCCCTCCACTTT. The entire variable domain, with the rest obtained from reference TRBV7-2 and TRBJ1-6, is as follows: GAGVSQSPSNKVTEKGKDVELRCDPISGHTALYWYRQSLGQGLEFLIYFQGNSAPDKSGLPSDRFSAERTGGSVSTLTIQRTQQEDSAVYLCASSLRPRGQSPLHFGNGTRLTVT.

The genes are TRBV12-3 or TRBV12-4 and TRBJ1-4, with D tentatively TRBD1 (5 bases). This CDR3 contains 12 residues. Trimming took off 6 bases at V and 8 bases at J, with 10 bases between the two ends. The CDR3: CASSLGPEKLFF. In DNA form, the CDR3 reads TGTGCCAGCAGCCTGGGGCCCGAAAAACTGTTTTTT.

The CDR3 sequence: CASSFAGNQPQHF. CDR3 nucleotide sequence: TGTGCCAGCAGTTTCGCAGGGAATCAGCCCCAGCATTTT. The genes are TRBV27 and TRBJ1-5; D is possibly TRBD1 (5 bases). V was clipped by 3 bases and J by 4 bases, with 7 bases between them. The germline V gene encodes CDR1 MNHEY and CDR2 SMNVEV (reference sequence). The CDR3 contains 13 residues.

The V and J genes are TRBV7-2 and TRBJ1-5; D gene unclear. This CDR3 comprises 13 residues. V lost 1 base and J lost 10, with 11 bases in between. CDR1 and CDR2 (germline): SGHTA, FQGNSA. The DNA for the CDR3 is TGTGCCAGCAGCTTAGGGCCCTCGTCCCCCCAGCATTTT. This gives the protein CASSLGPSSPQHF.

The rearrangement joins TRBV12-2 to TRBJ2-4; TRBD1, as called in the table, went unchecked against the DNA. TRBV12-2 is assigned pseudogene status. The CDR3 has 17 amino acids. The CDR3 region has the DNA TGTGCAAGTCGCCCGCAACAGACACCTTACGCCAAAAACATTCAGTACTTC. Its translation is CASRPQQTPYAKNIQYF.

The V and J genes are TRBV11-3 and TRBJ2-2; D remains ambiguous. The V and J ends lost 0 bases and 5 bases respectively, with 13 bases between them. Germline CDR1 SGHNT, CDR2 YENEEA. The CDR3 is made up of 16 amino acids. The CDR3 bases are TGTGCCAGCAGCTTAGATCTTAGAGGAACGACCGGGGAGCTGTTTTTT. Protein sequence: CASSLDLRGTTGELFF.

The chain recombines TRBV29-1 with TRBJ2-1; 8 bases line up with TRBD1. This CDR3 spans 13 amino acids. Germline V gives CDR1 SQVTM, CDR2 ANQGSEA. The trim removed 6 bases at V and 6 bases at J, leaving 7 bases unmatched. Here the CDR3 reads CSVAETGGNEQFF. The CDR3 coding sequence is TGCAGCGTGGCCGAAACAGGGGGCAATGAGCAGTTCTTC.

The rearrangement joins TRBV7-9 to TRBJ1-2; 9 bases are a match to TRBD1. Germline V gene sequence: CDR1 SEHNR, CDR2 FQNEAQ (reference sequence). Trimming at V came to 4 bases and at J to 4 bases, leaving 10 bases not matched to a gene. This CDR3 has 16 residues. CDR3 sequence (DNA): TGTGCCAGCAGCTCCGGACAGGGGTCCTGGGGCTATGGCTACACCTTC. This sequence encodes CASSSGQGSWGYGYTF.

This chain links TRBV27 with TRBJ1-1; D is unclear. Germline V gene sequence: CDR1 MNHEY, CDR2 SMNVEV (reference sequence). The CDR3 is 14 residues long. V lost 5 bases and J 9 bases, leaving 19 bases between the germline ends. This chain's CDR3 is CASSPPGLEMKAFF. Written as DNA, the CDR3 is TGTGCCAGCAGTCCTCCCGGACTCGAGATGAAAGCTTTCTTT.

For the CDR3, the DNA is TGTGCCTGGAGTGCAGGGGGTGGCAATCAGCCCCAGCATTTT. As protein: CAWSAGGGNQPQHF. This chain connects TRBV30 to TRBJ1-5; TRBD1 agrees at 7 bases. The CDR3 extends over 14 amino acids. Germline CDR1 reads GTSNPN; CDR2 reads SVGIG (reference sequence). V lost 1 base to trimming and J lost 2 bases; unmatched junction nucleotides: 2.